This paragraph reports one T cell receptor beta chain. Antigen unknown. Trimming removed 5 bases at V and 4 bases at J, with 5 bases between. This CDR3 has 11 amino acids. Germline loops: CDR1 SGHAT, CDR2 FQNNGV. This record comes from a study of cytomegalovirus exposure and HLA in healthy donors. General observations from the study: For most TCR sequences rarity was the rule, although some public TCRs occurred in many donors. Both high specificity and high sensitivity reportedly marked the classifier's diagnosis of cytomegalovirus status.

Measured with immunoSEQ multiplex PCR; TCRdb has only the in-frame clones, and not every one. The sample contains roughly 150,000 clones, approximately 90% of which appear only once. V gene TRBV11-2 combines with J gene TRBJ2-5; D not resolved. Input material: PBMCs. The TCR was taken from a man between 18 and 29 years old in good health and CMV-seronegative. This chain's CDR3 is CASSPSETQYF. CDR3 nucleotide sequence: TGTGCCAGCAGCCCCTCAGAGACCCAGTACTTC. Based on the CDR3 plus reference TRBV11-2 and TRBJ2-5, the full variable domain is EAGVAQSPRYKIIEKRQSVAFWCNPISGHATLYWYQQILGQGPKLLIQFQNNGVVDDSQLPKDRFSAERLKGVDSTLKIQPAKLEDSAVYLCASSPSETQYFGPGTRLLVL.